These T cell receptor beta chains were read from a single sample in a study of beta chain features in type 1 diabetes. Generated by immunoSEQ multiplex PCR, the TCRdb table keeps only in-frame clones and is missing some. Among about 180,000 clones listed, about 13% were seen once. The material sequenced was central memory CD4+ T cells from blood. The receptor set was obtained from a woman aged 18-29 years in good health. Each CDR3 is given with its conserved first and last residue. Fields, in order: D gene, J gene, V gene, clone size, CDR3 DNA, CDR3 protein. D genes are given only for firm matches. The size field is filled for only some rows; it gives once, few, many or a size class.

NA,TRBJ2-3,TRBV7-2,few,TGTGCCAGCAGCTTAACGTGGAGTGGAGGCGGGGTCACAGATACGCAGTATTTT,CASSLTWSGGGVTDTQYF
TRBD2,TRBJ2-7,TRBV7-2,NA,TGTGCCAGCAGCACGATATTAGCGGGACACGAGCAGTACTTC,CASSTILAGHEQYF
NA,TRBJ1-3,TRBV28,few,TGTGCCAGCAGTCAATCTGGAAACACCATATATTTT,CASSQSGNTIYF
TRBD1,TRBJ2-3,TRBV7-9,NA,TGTGCCAGCACCCACCTCGGGACAGATATCGCGGATACGCAGTATTTT,CASTHLGTDIADTQYF
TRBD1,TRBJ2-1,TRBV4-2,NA,TGTGCCAGCAGCCAACGTCAAGCTGGGGACAGGTGGTACAATGAGCAGTTCTTC,CASSQRQAGDRWYNEQFF
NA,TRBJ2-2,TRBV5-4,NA,TGTGCCAGCAGCTCGAACGGAGGAGGGGAGCTGTTTTTT,CASSSNGGGELFF
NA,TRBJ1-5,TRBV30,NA,TGTGCCTGGAGTAGCGGGAGCAATCAGCCCCAGCATTTT,CAWSSGSNQPQHF
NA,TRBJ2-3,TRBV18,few,TGTGCCAGCTCAATACAATCGGGGGGCACAGATACGCAGTATTTT,CASSIQSGGTDTQYF
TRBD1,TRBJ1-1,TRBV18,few,TGTGCCACCGAACAGGGGCGGGGGAACACTGAAGCTTTCTTT,CATEQGRGNTEAFF
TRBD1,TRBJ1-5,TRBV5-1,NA,TGCGCCAGCAGTCCAGGGGGCGTAAATCAGCCCCAGCATTTT,CASSPGGVNQPQHF
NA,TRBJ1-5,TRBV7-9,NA,TGTGCCATCCAGACAGATAGCAATCAGCCCCAGCATTTT,CAIQTDSNQPQHF
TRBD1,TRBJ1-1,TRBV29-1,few,TGCAGCGAAAGACAGGGTGGAGCTGAAGCTTTCTTT,CSERQGGAEAFF
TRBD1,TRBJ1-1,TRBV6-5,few,TGTGCCAGCAGTAGAGGGACAGGGAATACTGAAGCTTTCTTT,CASSRGTGNTEAFF
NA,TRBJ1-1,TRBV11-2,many,TGTGCCAGCAGCTTATCACAGGGTCGTACTGAAGCTTTCTTT,CASSLSQGRTEAFF
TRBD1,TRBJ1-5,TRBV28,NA,TGTGCCAGCAGTTTCACTACAGGGGGAAATCAGCCCCAGCATTTT,CASSFTTGGNQPQHF
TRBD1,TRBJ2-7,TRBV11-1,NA,TGTGCCAGCAGCTTGGGCCCCCCGGGACAGAACTACGAGCAGTACTTC,CASSLGPPGQNYEQYF
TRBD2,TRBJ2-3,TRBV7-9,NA,TGTGCCAGCAGCCCTAGCGGGACGCGCACAGATACGCAGTATTTT,CASSPSGTRTDTQYF
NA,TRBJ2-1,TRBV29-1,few,TGCAGCGTCGGACGGGGCTCCTACAATGAGCAGTTCTTC,CSVGRGSYNEQFF
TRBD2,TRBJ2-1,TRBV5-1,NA,TGCGCCAGCTCCTATCTAGCGGGAGCCAATGAGCAGTTCTTC,CASSYLAGANEQFF
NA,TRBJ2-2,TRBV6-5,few,TGTGCCAGCAGTTTAGGCGGGACTGGCACCGGGGAGCTGTTTTTT,CASSLGGTGTGELFF
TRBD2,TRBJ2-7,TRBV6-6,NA,TGTGCCAGCAGTTACGGGACGGGAGGGCCAGACGAGCAGTACTTC,CASSYGTGGPDEQYF
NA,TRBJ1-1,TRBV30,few,TGTGCCTGCCGACAGTTAAACACTGAAGCTTTCTTT,CACRQLNTEAFF
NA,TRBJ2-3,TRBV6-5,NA,TGTGCCAGCAGTTATCGGCGGTCCACAGATACGCAGTATTTT,CASSYRRSTDTQYF
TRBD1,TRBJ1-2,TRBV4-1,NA,TGCGCCAGCAGCCAACCAGGGGGGAGAGACTATGGCTACACCTTC,CASSQPGGRDYGYTF
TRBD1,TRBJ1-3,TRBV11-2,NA,TGTGCCAGCAGCTTAAGGACAGGGCCATATTTT,CASSLRTGPYF
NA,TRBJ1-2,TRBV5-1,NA,TGCGCCAGCAGCTTGGATTCGGGGTTCTATGGCTACACCTTC,CASSLDSGFYGYTF
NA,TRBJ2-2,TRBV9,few,TGTGCCAGCGATCGGGTGACCGGGGAGCTGTTTTTT,CASDRVTGELFF
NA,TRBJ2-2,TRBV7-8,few,TGTGCCAGCGGGTCGGGCGGGGAGCTGTTTTTT,CASGSGGELFF
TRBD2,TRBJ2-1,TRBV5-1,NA,TGCGCCAGCAGTGCCGGGACTAGCGTCCTCAATGAGCAGTTCTTC,CASSAGTSVLNEQFF
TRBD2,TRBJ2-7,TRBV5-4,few,TGTGCCAGCAGCTACCAACTAGCGGGAGTACCCTACGAGCAGTACTTC,CASSYQLAGVPYEQYF
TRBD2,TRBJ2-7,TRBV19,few,TGTGCCAGTAGTAGAGGACTTAGCGGGAGCCTCAACGAGCAGTACTTC,CASSRGLSGSLNEQYF
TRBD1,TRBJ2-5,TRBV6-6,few,TGTGCCAGCAGTTGGGGGACAGGCCACCAAGAGACCCAGTACTTC,CASSWGTGHQETQYF
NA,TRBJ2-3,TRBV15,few,TGTGCCACCAGCAGAGTGGGCCCTGGCGATACGCAGTATTTT,CATSRVGPGDTQYF
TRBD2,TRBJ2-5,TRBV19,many,TGTGCCAGTAGTGGGCTAGCGGATCAAGAAGAGACCCAGTACTTC,CASSGLADQEETQYF
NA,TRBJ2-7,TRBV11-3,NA,TGTGCCAGCAGCCCTAGTCGGGATGGTGAGCAGTACTTC,CASSPSRDGEQYF
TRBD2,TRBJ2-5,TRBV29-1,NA,TGCAGCGTGGAACGGGGGGGGGAGACCCAGTACTTC,CSVERGGETQYF
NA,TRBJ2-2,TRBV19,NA,TGTGCCAGCCGAACAGGGATCACCGGGGAGCTGTTTTTT,CASRTGITGELFF
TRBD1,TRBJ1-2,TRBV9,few,TGTGCCAGCAGCGATCGACAGGGGGTAGGAGGCTACACCTTC,CASSDRQGVGGYTF
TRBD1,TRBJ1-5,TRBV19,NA,TGTGCCAGTAGCGGAGGGGGACAGACTTATAGCAATCAGCCCCAGCATTTT,CASSGGGQTYSNQPQHF
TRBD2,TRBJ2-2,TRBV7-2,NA,TGTGCCAGCAGCTTTAGGACTAGTTCTACCGGGGAGCTGTTTTTT,CASSFRTSSTGELFF
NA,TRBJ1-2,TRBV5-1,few,TGCGCCAGCGGGTTCTCAGGCTCTCCTAACTATGGCTACACCTTC,CASGFSGSPNYGYTF
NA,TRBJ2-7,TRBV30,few,TGTGCCTTAGGGACTTTTCCCTACGAGCAGTACTTC,CALGTFPYEQYF
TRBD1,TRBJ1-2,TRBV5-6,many,TGTGCCAGCAGTTCCTTGGACAGGTCCTATGGCTACACCTTC,CASSSLDRSYGYTF
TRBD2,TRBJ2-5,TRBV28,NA,TGTGCCAGCAGTTTTCCCGGGACTAGCGCCCAAGAGACCCAGTACTTC,CASSFPGTSAQETQYF
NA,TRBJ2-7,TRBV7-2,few,TGTGCCAGCAGCCCAGGCGCTCAAGGTCGGGAGCAGTACTTC,CASSPGAQGREQYF